Below, one T cell receptor beta chain is given with its context. Its antigen remains unidentified. Looked up from germline, CDR1 is ENHRY and CDR2 is SYGVKD. J was trimmed by 7 bases and V by 6 bases; bases with no gene match: 11. The CDR3 consists of 15 residues. These data are taken from a study of T cell responses to AZD1222 COVID-19 vaccine. Findings and caveats of the study: Targets within unmutated variant regions were reportedly found for nearly half of spike-specific TCRs. Only a handful of AZD1222 recipients, six or seven in all, had baseline seropositivity.

Sequencing was performed with immunoSEQ multiplex PCR; in TCRdb, only in-frame clones are kept and a portion is missing. The sample lists 150,000 to 200,000 clones; around 92% were seen once. The J gene is TRBJ2-1, the V gene TRBV10-3; the match to TRBD2 covers 8 bases. This sequence originates from an adult in good health. Source: peripheral blood, taken on day 0 of AZD1222 vaccination. The DNA of the CDR3 is TGTGCCATCAGGAACGGGGGGCGGGAGGTAAATGAGCAGTTCTTC. Encoded protein: CAIRNGGREVNEQFF.